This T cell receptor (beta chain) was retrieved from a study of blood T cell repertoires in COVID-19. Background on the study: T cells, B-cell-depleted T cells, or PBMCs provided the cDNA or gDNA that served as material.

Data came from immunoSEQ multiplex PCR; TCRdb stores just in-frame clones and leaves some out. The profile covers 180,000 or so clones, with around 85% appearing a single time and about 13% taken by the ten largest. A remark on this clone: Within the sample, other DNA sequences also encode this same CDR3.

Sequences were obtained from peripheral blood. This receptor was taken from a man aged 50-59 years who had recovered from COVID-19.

The CDR3 DNA follows: TGCGCCAGCAGCCGGGGACAGGGATTCGAAAAACTGTTTTTT. Translation: CASSRGQGFEKLFF. This chain links TRBV4-1 with TRBJ1-4; 9 bases line up with TRBD1. This CDR3 is 14 amino acids long. V gave up 4 bases and J gave up 8 bases; unmatched junction bases: 5. CDR1 and CDR2 (germline): MGHRA, YSYEKL.